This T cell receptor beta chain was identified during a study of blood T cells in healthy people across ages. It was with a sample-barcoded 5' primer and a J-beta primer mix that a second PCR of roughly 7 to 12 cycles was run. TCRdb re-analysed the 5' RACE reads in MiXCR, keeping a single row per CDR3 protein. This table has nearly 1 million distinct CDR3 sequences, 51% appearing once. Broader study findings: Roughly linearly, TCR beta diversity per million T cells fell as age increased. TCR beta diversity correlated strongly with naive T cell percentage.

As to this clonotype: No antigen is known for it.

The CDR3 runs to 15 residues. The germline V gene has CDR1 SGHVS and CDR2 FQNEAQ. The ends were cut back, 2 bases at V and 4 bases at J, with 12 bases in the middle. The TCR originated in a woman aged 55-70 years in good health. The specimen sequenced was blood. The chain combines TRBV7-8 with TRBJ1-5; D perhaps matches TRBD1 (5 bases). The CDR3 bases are TGTGCCAGCAGCTTAATCAGGGAGGCAAATCAGCCCCAGCATTTT. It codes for CASSLIREANQPQHF.